This TCR beta chain was sequenced in a study of blood T cell repertoires in COVID-19. Per the original data handling: Estimates of nucleated cell counts were drawn from the amplification of reference gene primers. Clones were sequenced by immunoSEQ multiplex PCR, and TCRdb holds only the in-frame ones, with some missing. V, J and clone size were drawn from that table, and D and trimming were deduced from the DNA. This table has about 200,000 clones, around 83% appearing once. The CDR3 contains 14 residues. The J segment lost 5 bases and the V segment lost 5 bases, leaving 6 bases of the junction unmatched. Germline CDR1 is KGHSH and CDR2 is LQKENI. The sample holds a few counts of this clone.

The rearrangement links TRBV18 to TRBJ2-5; TRBD2 aligns across 9 bases. The clonotype was recovered from a human donor in a cohort sampled during active COVID-19. The sequencing input was peripheral blood. CDR3: CASSGGTSPETQYF. The CDR3 nucleotides are TGTGCCAGCTCAGGCGGGACTAGCCCCGAGACCCAGTACTTC.